Each of the 2 T cell receptor beta chains below was sequenced from the same sample in a study of memory CD4+ T cells and cytomegalovirus serostatus. The sort gate was single viable CD3+CD4+CD8-CD45RO+ cells for memory CD4+ T cells. Method: immunoSEQ multiplex PCR; TCRdb's copy keeps in-frame clones and lacks some. The repertoire holds approximately 60,000 clones, about 70% seen once, with roughly 3% in the top ten. The source material was memory CD4+ T cells from blood. The origin of the receptors is an adult in good health and CMV-seropositive.

This chain joins TRBV5-6 and TRBJ2-5, with D tentatively TRBD1 (6 bases). Trimming stripped 4 bases from V and 4 bases from J, with 23 bases between. The V gene's germline CDR1 is SGHDT and CDR2 YYEEEE. The CDR3 is 17 residues long. The CDR3 is CASSRSLEQGVRETQYF. In DNA, the CDR3 is TGTGCCAGCAGCCGAAGTTTAGAACAGGGCGTGCGAGAGACCCAGTACTTC.

The V and J genes are TRBV7-2 and TRBJ2-5; D ambiguous. CDR3 length: 13 amino acids. Germline assignment: CDR1 SGHTA and CDR2 FQGNSA. V was cut by 4 bases and J by 6 bases, with 12 bases left in between. The CDR3 reads CASSSDAQKTQYF. CDR3 bases: TGTGCCAGCAGCTCTGACGCGCAGAAGACCCAGTACTTC.